This T cell receptor (beta chain) was obtained from a study of blood T cell repertoires in COVID-19. The wider study: Samples representing acute and convalescent COVID-19 were sourced from the United States, Italy and Spain. PBMCs, B-cell-depleted T cells, or T cells were the source of the cDNA or gDNA that made up the material.

This CDR3 is 14 amino acids long. V dropped 3 bases and J dropped 0 bases, with 8 bases sitting between them. In germline, CDR1 is SGHDN, CDR2 FVKESK. Per the original data handling: The authors estimated nucleated cell counts from reference gene primer amplification. Sequenced by immunoSEQ multiplex PCR; TCRdb stores in-frame clones only, minus some. V and J calls and clone size are those listed in that table; D and trimming were worked out from the DNA. Here the sample spans about 160,000 clones, 65% to 85% being singletons. Sequencing was done on a sample of peripheral blood. The V and J genes are TRBV14 and TRBJ1-1; D unresolved. This sequence originates from a woman of 80 years or more with acute or convalescent COVID-19. The CDR3 reads CASSHPGLNTEAFF. CDR3 bases: TGTGCCAGCAGCCACCCTGGGCTGAACACTGAAGCTTTCTTT.